This entry describes one TCR beta chain. Germline-derived CDR1 and CDR2 are LGHDT and YNNKEL (reference sequence). The CDR3 spans 16 residues. Trimming took off 0 bases at V and 3 bases at J, with 13 bases between the two ends. The source of the sample is a study of blood T cell repertoires in COVID-19. Study-level information: Both acute and convalescent COVID-19 samples were obtained from the United States, Italy and Spain. The analysed material was cDNA or gDNA that came from T cells, B-cell-depleted T cells, or PBMCs.

Original processing notes: Estimated nucleated cell counts came from reference gene primer amplification. Here immunoSEQ multiplex PCR was the method, and the copy in TCRdb shows in-frame clones only, minus some. D and trimming come from the DNA, and the V and J calls and clone size come from that table. The sample lists approximately 100,000 clones, about 80% occurring once. The sequence was obtained from a man aged 65 to 85 with acute or convalescent COVID-19. The chain employs TRBV3-1 (or the pseudogene TRBV3-2) and TRBJ2-3; D is possibly TRBD2 (6 bases). The material sequenced was peripheral blood. The CDR3 DNA follows: TGTGCCAGCAGCCAAGAGTCGGGAGCAAGGACAGATACGCAGTATTTT. Translating gives CASSQESGARTDTQYF.